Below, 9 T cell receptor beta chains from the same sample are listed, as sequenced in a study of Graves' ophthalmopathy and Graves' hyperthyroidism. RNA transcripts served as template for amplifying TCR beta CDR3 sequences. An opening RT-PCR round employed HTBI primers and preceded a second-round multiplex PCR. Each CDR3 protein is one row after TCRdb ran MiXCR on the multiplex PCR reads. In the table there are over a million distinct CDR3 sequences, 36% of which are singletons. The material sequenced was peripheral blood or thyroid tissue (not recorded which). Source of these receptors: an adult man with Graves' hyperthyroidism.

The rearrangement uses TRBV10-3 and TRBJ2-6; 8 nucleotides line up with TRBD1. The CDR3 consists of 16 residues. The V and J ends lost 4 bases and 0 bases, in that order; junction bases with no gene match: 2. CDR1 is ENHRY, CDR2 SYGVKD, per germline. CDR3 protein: CAISVTGGSGANVLTF. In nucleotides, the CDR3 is TGTGCCATCAGTGTTACAGGGGGCTCTGGGGCCAACGTCCTGACTTTC.

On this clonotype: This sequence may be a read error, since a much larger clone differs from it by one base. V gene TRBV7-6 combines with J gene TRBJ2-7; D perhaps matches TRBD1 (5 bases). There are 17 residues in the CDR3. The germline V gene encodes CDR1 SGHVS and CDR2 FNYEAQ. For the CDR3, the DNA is TGTGCCCGCAGCCTAGATCCCCCACGGTTGGGTAGGGGCGAGCAGTACTTC. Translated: CARSLDPPRLGRGEQYF.

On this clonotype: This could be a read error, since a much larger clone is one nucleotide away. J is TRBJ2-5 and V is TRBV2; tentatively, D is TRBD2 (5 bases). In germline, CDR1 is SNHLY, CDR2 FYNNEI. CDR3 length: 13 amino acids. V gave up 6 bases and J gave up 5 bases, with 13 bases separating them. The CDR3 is CASSLKEGETQYF. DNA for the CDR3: TGTGCCAGCAGCTTGAAAGAGGGCGAGACCCAGTACTTC.

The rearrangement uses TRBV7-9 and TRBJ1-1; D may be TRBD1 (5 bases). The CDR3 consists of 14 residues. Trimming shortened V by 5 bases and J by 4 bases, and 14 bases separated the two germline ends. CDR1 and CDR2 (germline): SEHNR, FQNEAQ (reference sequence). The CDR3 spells CASSIGGAGTEAFF. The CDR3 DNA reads TGTGCCAGCAGCATTGGAGGGGCAGGCACTGAAGCTTTCTTT.

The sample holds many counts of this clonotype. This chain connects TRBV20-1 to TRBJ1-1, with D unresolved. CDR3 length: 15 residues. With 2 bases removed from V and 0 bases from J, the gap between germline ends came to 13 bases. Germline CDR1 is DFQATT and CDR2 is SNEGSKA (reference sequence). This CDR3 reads CSARRIGDLNTEAFF. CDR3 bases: TGCAGTGCTAGAAGGATAGGCGACTTGAACACTGAAGCTTTCTTT.

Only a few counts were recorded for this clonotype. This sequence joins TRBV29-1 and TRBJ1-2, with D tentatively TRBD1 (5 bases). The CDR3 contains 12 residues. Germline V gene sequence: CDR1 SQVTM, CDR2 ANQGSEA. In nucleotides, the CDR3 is TGCACCGCCCGCAGGGAATCCTATGGCTACACCTTC. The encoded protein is CTARRESYGYTF.

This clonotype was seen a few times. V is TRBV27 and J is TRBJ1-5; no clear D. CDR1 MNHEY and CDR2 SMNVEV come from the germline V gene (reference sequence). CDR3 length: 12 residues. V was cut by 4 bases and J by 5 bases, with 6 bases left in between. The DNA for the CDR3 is TGTGCCAGCAGTTCCCTTTATCAGCCCCAGCATTTT. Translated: CASSSLYQPQHF.

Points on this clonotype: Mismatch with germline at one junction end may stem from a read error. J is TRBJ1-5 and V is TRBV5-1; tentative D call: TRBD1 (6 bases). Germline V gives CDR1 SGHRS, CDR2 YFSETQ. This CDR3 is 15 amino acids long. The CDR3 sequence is CASSLGGPLNQPQQF. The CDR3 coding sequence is TGCGCCAGCAGCTTGGGGGGGCCCCTGAATCAGCCCCAGCAGTTT.

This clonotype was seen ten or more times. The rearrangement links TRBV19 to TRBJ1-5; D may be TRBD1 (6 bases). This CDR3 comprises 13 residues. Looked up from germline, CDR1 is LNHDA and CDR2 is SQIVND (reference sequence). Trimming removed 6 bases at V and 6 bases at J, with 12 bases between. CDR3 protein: CASRDRNTQPQHF. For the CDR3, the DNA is TGTGCCAGTAGGGACAGAAATACTCAGCCCCAGCATTTT.